These 17 T cell receptor beta chains were all obtained from the same sample, sequenced in a study of T cell responses to AZD1222 COVID-19 vaccine. This table comes from immunoSEQ multiplex PCR, and its TCRdb copy is limited to in-frame clones, with some not included. The sample shows some 150,000 clones, over 75% of them seen only once. The material was peripheral blood, obtained on day 0 of AZD1222 vaccination. The receptors were gathered from an adult in good health.

The sample holds a few counts of this clone. CDR3 nucleotides: TGTGCCAGCAGTCCCGGACTAGCCAATATTTACAATGAGCAGTTCTTC. Translating it yields CASSPGLANIYNEQFF. The V and J genes are TRBV27 and TRBJ2-1; 8 nucleotides agree with TRBD2. The CDR3 is 16 residues long. CDR1 is MNHEY and CDR2 is SMNVEV in the germline V gene (reference sequence). V gave up 5 bases and J gave up 4 bases; unmatched junction bases: 10.

CDR3 amino acids: CASSFPSGRGADTQYF. The CDR3 DNA is TGCGCCAGCAGCTTCCCTAGCGGGCGCGGGGCAGATACGCAGTATTTT. The chain is built from TRBV5-1 and TRBJ2-3, with 8 bases aligning to TRBD2. Germline CDR1 and CDR2: SGHRS and YFSETQ. Losses at the gene ends were 2 bases for V and 4 bases for J; bases not matched to a gene: 9. The CDR3 is made up of 16 amino acids.

This chain links TRBV3-1 (or the pseudogene TRBV3-2) with TRBJ2-7, with a possible D match to TRBD1 (6 bases). The CDR3 is 17 residues long. Germline CDR1 LGHDT, CDR2 YNNKEL (reference sequence). The ends were cut back, 6 bases at V and 3 bases at J, with 24 bases in the middle. Here the CDR3 reads CASSPLLPGQGGYEQYF. Written as DNA, the CDR3 is TGTGCCAGCAGTCCGCTACTTCCGGGACAAGGAGGCTACGAGCAGTACTTC.

The rearrangement uses TRBV9 and TRBJ2-1; no reliable D call. The CDR3 has 14 amino acids. V lost 4 bases and J 9 bases, leaving 17 bases between the germline ends. Germline V gives CDR1 SGDLS, CDR2 YYNGEE. CDR3 loop: CASSPSRSTREQFF. DNA for the CDR3: TGTGCCAGCAGCCCCTCCCGCTCCACACGTGAGCAGTTCTTC. The full variable domain, completed using reference TRBV9 and TRBJ2-1, is DSGVTQTPKHLITATGQRVTLRCSPRSGDLSVYWYQQSLDQGLQFLIQYYNGEERAKGNILERFSAQQFPDLHSELNLSSLELGDSALYFCASSPSRSTREQFFGPGTRLTVL.

CDR3 in DNA: TGTGCCAGCAGCGCTCCCGTCACTAGCGGGGCTGGGAATGAGCAGTTCTTC. It is translated as CASSAPVTSGAGNEQFF. This chain connects TRBV11-3 to TRBJ2-1; 10 bases map to TRBD2. This CDR3 is 17 amino acids long. After removal of 5 bases from V and 7 bases from J, the junction contained 14 bases not matched to a gene. Germline CDR1 reads SGHNT; CDR2 reads YENEEA.

The chain carries TRBV11-2 and TRBJ2-7; 10 bases agree with TRBD1. Germline V gene data show CDR1 as SGHAT and CDR2 as FQNNGV. The CDR3 has 15 amino acids. The V gene end was trimmed by 5 bases and the J gene end by 4 bases; junction bases not matched to a gene: 8. The chain's CDR3 is CASSPRRGQGYEQYF. The CDR3 DNA follows: TGTGCCAGCAGCCCGAGGCGGGGACAGGGGTACGAGCAGTACTTC. Together with reference TRBV11-2 and TRBJ2-7, the CDR3 gives the full variable domain: EAGVAQSPRYKIIEKRQSVAFWCNPISGHATLYWYQQILGQGPKLLIQFQNNGVVDDSQLPKDRFSAERLKGVDSTLKIQPAKLEDSAVYLCASSPRRGQGYEQYFGPGTRLTVT.

This clone was seen just once. The V call is TRBV9, the J call TRBJ2-2; TRBD1 aligns across 11 bases. The CDR3 spans 17 residues. Germline assignment: CDR1 SGDLS and CDR2 YYNGEE. The trim removed 4 bases at V and 5 bases at J, leaving 10 bases unmatched. The CDR3 DNA reads TGTGCCAGCAGCATAACCGGGACAGGGGGTTTGACCGGGGAGCTGTTTTTT. Translating it yields CASSITGTGGLTGELFF.

V is TRBV6-4 and J is TRBJ2-1; 8 nucleotides match TRBD2. V lost 0 bases and J lost 6; bases outside the gene matches: 7. In germline, CDR1 is MRHNA, CDR2 SNTAGT. The CDR3 is made up of 16 amino acids. CDR3 loop: CASSDSWREASNEQFF. CDR3 coding DNA: TGTGCCAGCAGTGACTCTTGGCGGGAGGCGAGCAATGAGCAGTTCTTC.

The V gene is TRBV18, the J gene TRBJ1-6; unclear D gene. Germline assignment: CDR1 KGHSH and CDR2 LQKENI. V lost 3 bases and J lost 8, with 14 bases in between. The CDR3 is 15 amino acids. This chain's CDR3 is CASSPQIEGYSPLHF. The CDR3 nucleotides read TGTGCCAGCTCACCCCAGATCGAAGGGTATTCACCCCTCCACTTT.

This clone occurred a few times. The gene calls are TRBV7-8 and TRBJ1-5, with a weak D call TRBD1 (5 bases). Germline loops: CDR1 SGHVS, CDR2 FQNEAQ. The germline V and J ends were trimmed by 5 bases and 1 base, with 12 bases remaining between them. This CDR3 has 15 residues. The DNA for the CDR3 is TGTGCCAGCAGCCGGGGGATTGGGAGCAATCAGCCCCAGCATTTT. Translating gives CASSRGIGSNQPQHF.

The chain is built from TRBV28 and TRBJ2-3; 9 nucleotides match TRBD2. The germline gives CDR1 MDHEN, CDR2 SYDVKM. Trimming took 8 bases from V and 4 from J; bases not matched to a gene: 10. The length of the CDR3 is 15 residues. The CDR3 nucleotides read TGTGCCAGCCCTCCCCGCGGGGGGGGTTCAGATACGCAGTATTTT. This gives the protein CASPPRGGGSDTQYF.

The chain employs TRBV5-1 and TRBJ1-6; a weak D match, TRBD1 (5 bases). Trimming took off 4 bases at V and 7 bases at J, with 12 bases between the two ends. Germline values: CDR1 SGHRS, CDR2 YFSETQ. The CDR3 runs 14 residues. CDR3 loop: CASSPDSSNSPLHF. The DNA for the CDR3 is TGCGCCAGCAGCCCTGACAGTTCCAATTCACCCCTCCACTTT. Full variable domain (missing parts from reference TRBV5-1 and TRBJ1-6): KAGVTQTPRYLIKTRGQQVTLSCSPISGHRSVSWYQQTPGQGLQFLFEYFSETQRNKGNFPGRFSGRQFSNSRSEMNVSTLELGDSALYLCASSPDSSNSPLHFGNGTRLTVT.

The chain joins TRBV14 to TRBJ1-2; no clear D gene. The V gene lost 4 bases and the J gene lost 8 bases, with 20 bases spanning the gap. Germline CDR1 reads SGHDN; CDR2 reads FVKESK. There are 15 residues in the CDR3. The CDR3 DNA is TGTGCCAGCAGCCTCTACACTGGGGTAGGCGGAGGCTACACCTTC. Protein: CASSLYTGVGGGYTF.

The rearrangement uses TRBV25-1 and TRBJ1-3; D is unclear. Deletions cut 2 bases from V and 0 bases from J, with 8 bases between. The length of the CDR3 is 15 residues. Germline CDR1 and CDR2: MGHDK and SYGVNS. CDR3 residues: CASSEIGSSGNTIYF. The CDR3 DNA is TGTGCCAGCAGTGAAATCGGGAGCTCTGGAAACACCATATATTTT.

Here the CDR3 reads CASRYTGPNTEAFF. CDR3 coding DNA: TGTGCCAGTAGATATACAGGCCCGAACACTGAAGCTTTCTTT. The gene calls are TRBV19 and TRBJ1-1; possible D gene TRBD1, 5 bases. This CDR3 has 14 amino acids. V was cut by 6 bases and J by 1 base, with 12 bases left in between. The V gene's germline CDR1 is LNHDA and CDR2 SQIVND (reference sequence).

The V gene is TRBV29-1, the J gene TRBJ2-1; D gene ambiguous. The CDR3 loop spans 13 amino acids. Germline lookup yields CDR1 SQVTM and CDR2 ANQGSEA. The V gene lost 4 bases and the J gene lost 1 base, with 8 bases spanning the gap. DNA of the CDR3: TGCAGCGTTGCTACAGCTTCCTACAATGAGCAGTTCTTC. It codes for CSVATASYNEQFF.

V and J are TRBV27 and TRBJ2-5, with TRBD2 as a possible D gene (6 bases). Trimming left V 0 bases short and J 4 bases short, with 12 bases between. The CDR3 is made up of 15 amino acids. Germline V gene data show CDR1 as MNHEY and CDR2 as SMNVEV (reference sequence). Here the CDR3 DNA reads TGTGCCAGCAGTTTATCGGTTGGGGAGGCAGAGACCCAGTACTTC. This codes for CASSLSVGEAETQYF.